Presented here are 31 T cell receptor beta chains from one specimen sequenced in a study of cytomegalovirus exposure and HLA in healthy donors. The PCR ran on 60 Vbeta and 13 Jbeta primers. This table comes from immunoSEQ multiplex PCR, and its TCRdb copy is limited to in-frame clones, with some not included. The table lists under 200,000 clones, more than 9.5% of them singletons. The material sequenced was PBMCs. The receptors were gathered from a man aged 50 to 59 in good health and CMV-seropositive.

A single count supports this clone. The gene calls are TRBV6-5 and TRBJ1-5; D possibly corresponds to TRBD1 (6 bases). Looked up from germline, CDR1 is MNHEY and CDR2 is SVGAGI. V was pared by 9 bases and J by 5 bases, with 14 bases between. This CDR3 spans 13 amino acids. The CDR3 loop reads CASSVNRDQPQHF. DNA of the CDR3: TGTGCCAGTTCCGTCAACAGGGATCAGCCCCAGCATTTT.

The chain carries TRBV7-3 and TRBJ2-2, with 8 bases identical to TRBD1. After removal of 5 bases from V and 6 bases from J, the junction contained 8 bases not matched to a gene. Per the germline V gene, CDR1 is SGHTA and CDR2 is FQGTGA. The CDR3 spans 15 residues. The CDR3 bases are TGTGCCAGCAGCCCTTTGGACAGGGACGCCGGGGAGCTGTTTTTT. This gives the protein CASSPLDRDAGELFF. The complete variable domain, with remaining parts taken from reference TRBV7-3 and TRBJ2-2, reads GAGVSQTPSNKVTEKGKYVELRCDPISGHTALYWYRQSLGQGPEFLIYFQGTGAADDSGLPNDRFFAVRPEGSVSTLKIQRTERGDSAVYLCASSPLDRDAGELFFGEGSRLTVL.

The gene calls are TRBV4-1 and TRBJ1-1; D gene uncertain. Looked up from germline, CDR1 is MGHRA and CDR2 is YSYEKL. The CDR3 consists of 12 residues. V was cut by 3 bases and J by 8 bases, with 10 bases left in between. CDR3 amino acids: CASSHVGREAFF. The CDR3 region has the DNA TGCGCCAGCAGCCATGTAGGCAGGGAAGCTTTCTTT.

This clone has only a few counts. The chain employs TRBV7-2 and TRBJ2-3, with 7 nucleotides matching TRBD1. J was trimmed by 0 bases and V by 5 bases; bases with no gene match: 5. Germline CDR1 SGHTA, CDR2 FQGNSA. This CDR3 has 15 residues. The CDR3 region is CASSLATGSTDTQYF. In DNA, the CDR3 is TGTGCCAGCAGCCTCGCGACAGGGAGCACAGATACGCAGTATTTT.

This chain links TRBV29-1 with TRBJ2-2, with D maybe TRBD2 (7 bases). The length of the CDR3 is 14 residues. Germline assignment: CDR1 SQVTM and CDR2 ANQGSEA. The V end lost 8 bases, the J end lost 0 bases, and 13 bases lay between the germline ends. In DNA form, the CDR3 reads TGCAGCTCCCGGGGGGCCCCGAACACCGGGGAGCTGTTTTTT. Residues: CSSRGAPNTGELFF.

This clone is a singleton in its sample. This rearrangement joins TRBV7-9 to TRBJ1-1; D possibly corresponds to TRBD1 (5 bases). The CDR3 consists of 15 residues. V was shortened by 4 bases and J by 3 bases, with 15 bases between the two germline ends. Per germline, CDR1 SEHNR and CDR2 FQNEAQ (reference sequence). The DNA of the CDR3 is TGTGCCAGCAGCTGGAGGGGTATCAGGGACACTGAAGCTTTCTTT. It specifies CASSWRGIRDTEAFF.

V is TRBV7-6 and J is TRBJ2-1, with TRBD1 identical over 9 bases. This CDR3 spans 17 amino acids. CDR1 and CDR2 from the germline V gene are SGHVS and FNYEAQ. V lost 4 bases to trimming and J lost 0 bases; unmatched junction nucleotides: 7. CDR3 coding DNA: TGTGCCAGCAGCTCTGCCTACAGGGGGCACTCCTACAATGAGCAGTTCTTC. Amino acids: CASSSAYRGHSYNEQFF.

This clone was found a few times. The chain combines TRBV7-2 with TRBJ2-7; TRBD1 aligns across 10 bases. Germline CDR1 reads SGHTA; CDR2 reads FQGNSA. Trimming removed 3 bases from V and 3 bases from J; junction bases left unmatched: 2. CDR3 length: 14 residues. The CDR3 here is CASSFRDRGYEQYF. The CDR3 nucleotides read TGTGCCAGCAGCTTTAGGGACAGGGGCTACGAGCAGTACTTC.

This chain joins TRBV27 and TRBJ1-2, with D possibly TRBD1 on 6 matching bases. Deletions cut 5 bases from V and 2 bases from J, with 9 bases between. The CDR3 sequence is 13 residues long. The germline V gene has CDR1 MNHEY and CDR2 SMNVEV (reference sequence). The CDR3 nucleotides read TGTGCCAGCAGTCAGGGGCTGAACTATGGCTACACCTTC. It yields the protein CASSQGLNYGYTF.

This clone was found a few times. CDR3 in amino acids: CASRQQGDTQYF. The DNA for the CDR3 is TGTGCCAGCAGACAACAGGGGGATACGCAGTATTTT. This chain links TRBV2 with TRBJ2-3; 7 bases line up with TRBD1. Germline V lookup: CDR1 SNHLY, CDR2 FYNNEI. This CDR3 comprises 12 residues. After removal of 6 bases from V and 6 bases from J, the junction contained 3 bases not matched to a gene.

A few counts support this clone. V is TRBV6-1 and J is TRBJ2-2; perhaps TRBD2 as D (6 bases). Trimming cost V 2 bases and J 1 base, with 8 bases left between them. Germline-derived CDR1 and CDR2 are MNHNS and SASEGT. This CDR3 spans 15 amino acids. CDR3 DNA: TGTGCCAGCAGTGAAAACGGGGGGAACACCGGGGAGCTGTTTTTT. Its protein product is CASSENGGNTGELFF.

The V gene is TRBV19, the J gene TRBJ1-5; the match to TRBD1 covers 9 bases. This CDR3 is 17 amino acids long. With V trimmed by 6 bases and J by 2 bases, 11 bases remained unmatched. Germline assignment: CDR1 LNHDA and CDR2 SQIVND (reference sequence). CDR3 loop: CASSRGQGEWGNQPQHF. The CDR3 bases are TGTGCCAGTAGCAGGGGACAGGGCGAGTGGGGCAATCAGCCCCAGCATTTT.

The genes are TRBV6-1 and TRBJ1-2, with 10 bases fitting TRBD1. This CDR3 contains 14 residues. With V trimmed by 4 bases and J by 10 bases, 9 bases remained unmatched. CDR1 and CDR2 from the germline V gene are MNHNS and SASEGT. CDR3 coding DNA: TGTGCCAGCAGTGTCGAAGGGACAGGGGATCTCTACACCTTC. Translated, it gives CASSVEGTGDLYTF.

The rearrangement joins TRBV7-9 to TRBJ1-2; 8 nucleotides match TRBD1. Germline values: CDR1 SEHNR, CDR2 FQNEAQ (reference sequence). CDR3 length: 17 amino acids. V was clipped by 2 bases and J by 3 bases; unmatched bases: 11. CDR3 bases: TGTGCCAGCAGCTTAAATAGCAGGGGGCACGTCGACTATGGCTACACCTTC. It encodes CASSLNSRGHVDYGYTF. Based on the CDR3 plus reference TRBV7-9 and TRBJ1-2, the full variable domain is DTGVSQNPRHKITKRGQNVTFRCDPISEHNRLYWYRQTLGQGPEFLTYFQNEAQLEKSRLLSDRFSAERPKGSFSTLEIQRTEQGDSAMYLCASSLNSRGHVDYGYTFGSGTRLTVV.

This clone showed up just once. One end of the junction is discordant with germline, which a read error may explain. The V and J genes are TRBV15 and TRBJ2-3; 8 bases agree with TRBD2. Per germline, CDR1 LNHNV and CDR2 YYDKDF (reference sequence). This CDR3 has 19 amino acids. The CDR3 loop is CATSREIGAGGEGTDTQYF. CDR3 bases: TGTGCCACCAGCAGAGAGATAGGGGCGGGGGGAGAGGGCACAGACACGCAGTATTTT.

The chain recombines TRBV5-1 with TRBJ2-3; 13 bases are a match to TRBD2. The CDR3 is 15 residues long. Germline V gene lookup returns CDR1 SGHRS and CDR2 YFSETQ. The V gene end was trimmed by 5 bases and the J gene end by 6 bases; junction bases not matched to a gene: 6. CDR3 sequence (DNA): TGCGCCAGCAGGGTGACTAGCGGGGGGATTGATACGCAGTATTTT. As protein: CASRVTSGGIDTQYF.

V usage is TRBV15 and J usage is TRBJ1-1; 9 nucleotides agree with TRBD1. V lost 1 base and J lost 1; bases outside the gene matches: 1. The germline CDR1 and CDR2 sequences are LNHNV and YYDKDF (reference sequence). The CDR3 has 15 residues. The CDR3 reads CATSRGDRANTEAFF. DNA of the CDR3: TGTGCCACCAGCAGAGGGGACAGGGCGAACACTGAAGCTTTCTTT.

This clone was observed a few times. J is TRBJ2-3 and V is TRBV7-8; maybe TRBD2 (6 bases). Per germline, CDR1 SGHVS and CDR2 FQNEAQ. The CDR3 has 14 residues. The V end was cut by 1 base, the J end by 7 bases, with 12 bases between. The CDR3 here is CASSLGGTSNTQYF. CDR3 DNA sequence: TGTGCCAGCAGCTTAGGTGGGACTTCTAATACGCAGTATTTT.

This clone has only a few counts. The CDR3 region has the DNA TGTGCCAGCAGCGCTGGCGGGGTTTCGAACACTGAAGCTTTCTTT. It translates to CASSAGGVSNTEAFF. J is TRBJ1-1 and V is TRBV9; D is uncertain. CDR3 length equals 15 residues. V was clipped by 3 bases and J by 1 base, with 13 bases between them. CDR1 SGDLS and CDR2 YYNGEE come from the germline V gene.

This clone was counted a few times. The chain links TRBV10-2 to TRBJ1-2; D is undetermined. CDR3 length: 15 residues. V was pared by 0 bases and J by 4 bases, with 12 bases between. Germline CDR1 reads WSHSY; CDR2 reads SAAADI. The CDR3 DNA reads TGCGCCAGCAGTGAGTCTGTGGGTCGCGGCTATGGCTACACCTTC. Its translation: CASSESVGRGYGYTF.

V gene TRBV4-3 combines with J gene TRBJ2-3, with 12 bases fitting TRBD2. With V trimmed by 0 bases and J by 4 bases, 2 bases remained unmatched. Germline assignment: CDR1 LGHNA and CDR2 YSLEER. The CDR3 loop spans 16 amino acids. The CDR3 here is CASSQDASGGADTQYF. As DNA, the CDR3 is TGCGCCAGCAGCCAAGATGCTAGCGGGGGGGCAGATACGCAGTATTTT.

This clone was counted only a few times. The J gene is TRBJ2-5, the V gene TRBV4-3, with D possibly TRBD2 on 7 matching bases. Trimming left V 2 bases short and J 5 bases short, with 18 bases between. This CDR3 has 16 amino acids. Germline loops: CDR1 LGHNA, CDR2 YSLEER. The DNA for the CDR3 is TGCGCCAGCAGCCAATCCCTTGGGGGGGGCCGGGAGACCCAGTACTTC. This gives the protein CASSQSLGGGRETQYF.

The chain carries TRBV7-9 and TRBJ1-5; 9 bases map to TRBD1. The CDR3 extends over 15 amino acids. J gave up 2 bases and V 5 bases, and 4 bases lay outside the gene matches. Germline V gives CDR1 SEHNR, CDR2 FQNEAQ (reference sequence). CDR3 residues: CASSRQGEGNQPQHF. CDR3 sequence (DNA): TGTGCCAGCAGCCGACAGGGGGAGGGCAATCAGCCCCAGCATTTT.

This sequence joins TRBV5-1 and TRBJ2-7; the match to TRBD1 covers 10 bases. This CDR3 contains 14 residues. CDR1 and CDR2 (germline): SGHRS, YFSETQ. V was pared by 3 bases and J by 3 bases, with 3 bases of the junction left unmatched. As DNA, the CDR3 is TGCGCCAGCAGCTCGCGGACAGGGGGCTACGAGCAGTACTTC. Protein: CASSSRTGGYEQYF.

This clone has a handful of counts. CDR3 coding DNA: TGTGCCAGCAGCGTAGCGACAGGGATCGGTGAAAAACTGTTTTTT. This sequence encodes CASSVATGIGEKLFF. The chain recombines TRBV9 with TRBJ1-4; 7 bases are shared with TRBD1. In germline, CDR1 is SGDLS, CDR2 YYNGEE. J lost 7 bases, V lost 0 bases, and 6 bases had no gene match. The CDR3 is 15 amino acids. Using reference TRBV9 and TRBJ1-4 for the parts outside the CDR3, the full variable domain is DSGVTQTPKHLITATGQRVTLRCSPRSGDLSVYWYQQSLDQGLQFLIQYYNGEERAKGNILERFSAQQFPDLHSELNLSSLELGDSALYFCASSVATGIGEKLFFGSGTQLSVL.

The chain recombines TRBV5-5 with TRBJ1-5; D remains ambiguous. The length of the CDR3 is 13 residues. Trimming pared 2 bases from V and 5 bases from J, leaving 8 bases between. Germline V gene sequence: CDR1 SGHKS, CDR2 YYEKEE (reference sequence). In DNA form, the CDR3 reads TGTGCCAGCAGCTTTGGGGAGGATCAGCCCCAGCATTTT. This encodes CASSFGEDQPQHF. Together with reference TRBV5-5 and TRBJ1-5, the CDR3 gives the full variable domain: DAGVTQSPTHLIKTRGQQVTLRCSPISGHKSVSWYQQVLGQGPQFIFQYYEKEERGRGNFPDRFSARQFPNYSSELNVNALLLGDSALYLCASSFGEDQPQHFGDGTRLSIL.

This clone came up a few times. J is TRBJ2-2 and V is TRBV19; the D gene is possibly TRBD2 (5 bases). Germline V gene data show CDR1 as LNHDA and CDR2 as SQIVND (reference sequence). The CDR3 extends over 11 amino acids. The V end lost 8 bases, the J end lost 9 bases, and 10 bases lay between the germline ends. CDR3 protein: CASLARRELFF. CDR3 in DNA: TGTGCCAGTCTAGCAAGAAGGGAGCTGTTTTTT.

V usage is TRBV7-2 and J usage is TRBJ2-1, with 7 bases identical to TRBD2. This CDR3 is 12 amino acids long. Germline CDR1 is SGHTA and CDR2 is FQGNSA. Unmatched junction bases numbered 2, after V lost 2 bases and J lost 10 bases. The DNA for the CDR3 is TGTGCCAGCAGCTTACAGGGAGGGGAGCAGTTCTTC. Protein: CASSLQGGEQFF. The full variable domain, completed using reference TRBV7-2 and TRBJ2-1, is GAGVSQSPSNKVTEKGKDVELRCDPISGHTALYWYRQSLGQGLEFLIYFQGNSAPDKSGLPSDRFSAERTGGSVSTLTIQRTQQEDSAVYLCASSLQGGEQFFGPGTRLTVL.

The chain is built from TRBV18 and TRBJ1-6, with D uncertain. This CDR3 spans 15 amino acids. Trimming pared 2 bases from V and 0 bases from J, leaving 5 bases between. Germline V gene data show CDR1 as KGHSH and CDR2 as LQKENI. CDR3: CASSPGSSYNSPLHF. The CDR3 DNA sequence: TGTGCCAGCTCACCAGGGAGCTCCTATAATTCACCCCTCCACTTT.

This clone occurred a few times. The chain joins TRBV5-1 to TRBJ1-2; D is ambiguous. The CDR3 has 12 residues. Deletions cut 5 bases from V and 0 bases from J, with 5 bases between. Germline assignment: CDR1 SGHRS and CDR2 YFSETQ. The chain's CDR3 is CASRGANYGYTF. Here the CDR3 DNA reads TGCGCCAGCAGGGGAGCTAACTATGGCTACACCTTC.

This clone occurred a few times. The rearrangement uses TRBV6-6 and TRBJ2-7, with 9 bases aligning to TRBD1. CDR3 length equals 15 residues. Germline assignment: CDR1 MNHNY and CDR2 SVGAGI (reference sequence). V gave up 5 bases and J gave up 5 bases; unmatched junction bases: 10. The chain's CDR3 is CASSPTGGGVDEQYF. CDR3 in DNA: TGTGCCAGCAGTCCGACAGGGGGTGGGGTAGACGAGCAGTACTTC.